Below, 13 T cell receptor beta chains from the same sample are listed, as sequenced in a study of T-cell memory formation after mild COVID-19 (dated by TCRdb to the early 2020s). The method was 5' RACE. Sequenced using an Illumina NovaSeq 6000. TCRdb's own reprocessing of the public reads used fastp at Q25 and MiXCR and kept productive beta chains. All rows with the same CDR3 protein become a single entry with the most common DNA and genes. Counted in this sample were about 100,000 distinct CDR3 sequences; approximately 14% of them appeared once. The ten most abundant clones make up less than 40% of the sample. The sample comprised PBMCs or a T cell subset sorted from them (not recorded which). These receptors all stem from a man aged 18 to 29 who had mild COVID-19 (a few samples of this study predate the infection). The sample titles of this study are shuffled in the database, so cell type and time point are left out; the donor was told from shared clones.

Only a few counts were recorded for this clonotype. This chain uses TRBV4-1 with TRBJ2-1; D unresolved. The germline V gene has CDR1 MGHRA and CDR2 YSYEKL. The CDR3 sequence is 17 residues long. V gave up 5 bases and J gave up 2 bases, with 19 bases separating them. DNA for the CDR3: TGCGCCAGCAGCTTAAGAGGACGGCCTTATGCCTACAATGAGCAGTTCTTC. Amino acids: CASSLRGRPYAYNEQFF.

There are a few counts of this clonotype. The chain has TRBV4-1 and TRBJ2-7; 8 bases fit TRBD1. CDR1 MGHRA and CDR2 YSYEKL come from the germline V gene. CDR3 length equals 16 residues. With 3 bases clipped from V and 2 bases from J, the junction kept 9 bases outside the gene matches. The CDR3 DNA follows: TGCGCCAGCAGCCACCCAGGGGGCACTAACGCCTACGAGCAGTACTTC. This encodes CASSHPGGTNAYEQYF.

The CDR3 loop is CASSPGREEETQYF. The DNA for the CDR3 is TGTGCCAGCAGCCCCGGTCGGGAGGAAGAGACCCAGTACTTC. The chain employs TRBV7-9 and TRBJ2-5; 7 bases agree with TRBD2. The length of the CDR3 is 14 residues. The V gene's germline CDR1 is SEHNR and CDR2 FQNEAQ (reference sequence). V shed 5 bases, J shed 3 bases, and the junction held 6 bases outside the gene matches.

This clonotype was counted ten times or more. The V and J genes are TRBV9 and TRBJ2-7; 7 nucleotides align to TRBD2. Germline CDR1 is SGDLS and CDR2 is YYNGEE. The CDR3 is made up of 14 amino acids. Losses at the gene ends were 4 bases for V and 2 bases for J; bases not matched to a gene: 6. The CDR3 reads CASSPGEGTYEQYF. The CDR3 region has the DNA TGTGCCAGCAGCCCGGGGGAGGGTACCTACGAGCAGTACTTC.

This clonotype was seen at least ten times. The chain is built from TRBV7-9 and TRBJ2-3; TRBD2 matches 7 bases. CDR1 and CDR2 (germline): SEHNR, FQNEAQ (reference sequence). J was trimmed by 5 bases and V by 5 bases; bases with no gene match: 16. CDR3 length equals 17 residues. In DNA form, the CDR3 reads TGTGCCAGCAGCCCTCCCTCAGGCACCCGGGAGGAAGATACGCAGTATTTT. Translated: CASSPPSGTREEDTQYF.

The sample holds a few counts of this clonotype. The chain recombines TRBV15 with TRBJ1-5; D ambiguous. The CDR3 spans 15 residues. The germline V and J ends were trimmed by 1 base and 2 bases, with 9 bases remaining between them. Looked up from germline, CDR1 is LNHNV and CDR2 is YYDKDF (reference sequence). CDR3 nucleotide sequence: TGTGCCACCAGCAGAGCAGGCAATGGCAATCAGCCCCAGCATTTT. It codes for CATSRAGNGNQPQHF.

This clonotype was observed a few times. The chain carries TRBV29-1 and TRBJ2-2; weak D call: TRBD2 (5 bases). Germline V lookup: CDR1 SQVTM, CDR2 ANQGSEA. This CDR3 has 13 amino acids. Trimming left V 3 bases short and J 4 bases short, with 9 bases between. Here the CDR3 reads CSVEFSVTGELFF. DNA for the CDR3: TGCAGCGTTGAGTTTAGCGTCACCGGGGAGCTGTTTTTT.

This clonotype occurred a few times. This sequence joins TRBV2 and TRBJ1-4; D is ambiguous. The germline CDR1 and CDR2 sequences are SNHLY and FYNNEI. The CDR3 consists of 14 residues. V gave up 9 bases and J gave up 1 base, with 12 bases separating them. This CDR3 reads CASRWSETNEKLFF. CDR3 sequence (DNA): TGTGCCAGTCGGTGGAGCGAAACTAATGAAAAACTGTTTTTT.

This clonotype was counted only a few times. The germline gene is not matched at one end of the junction; a read error may be the cause. This sequence joins TRBV6-6 and TRBJ2-5, with D uncertain. The CDR3 length is 12 residues. Germline CDR1 MNHNY, CDR2 SVGAGI (reference sequence). The CDR3 protein is CASRVGQGTQYF. The CDR3 nucleotides are TGTGCCAGCAGAGTCGGCCAAGGGACCCAGTACTTC.

V usage is TRBV12-3 or TRBV12-4 and J usage is TRBJ2-3; D is unresolved. The CDR3 covers 11 residues. The V end was cut by 8 bases, the J end by 0 bases, with 3 bases between. CDR3 loop: CASLSTDTQYF. As DNA, the CDR3 is TGTGCCAGCTTGAGCACAGATACGCAGTATTTT.

The chain combines TRBV12-3 or TRBV12-4 with TRBJ2-5; 8 bases agree with TRBD2. Trimming removed 5 bases from V and 4 bases from J; junction bases left unmatched: 6. The CDR3 loop spans 14 amino acids. CDR3 protein: CASSISGLAETQYF. CDR3 bases: TGTGCCAGCAGTATCTCTGGACTAGCAGAGACCCAGTACTTC.

This clonotype occurred many times. The CDR3 coding sequence is TGTGCCAGCAGCGGAGGCCAGGACCGAAACATTCAGTACTTC. Its protein product is CASSGGQDRNIQYF. The gene calls are TRBV7-2 and TRBJ2-4, with a weak D call TRBD2 (5 bases). The CDR3 is 14 amino acids. Trimming took 5 bases from V and 6 from J, leaving 14 bases between them. Germline CDR1 is SGHTA and CDR2 is FQGNSA.

CDR3 nucleotides: TGTGCTAGTGGTTTGGGGCAAGTGGTGGGGAAGAGCACAGATACGCAGTATTTT. It translates to CASGLGQVVGKSTDTQYF. The chain employs TRBV12-5 and TRBJ2-3; D unclear. V was pared by 1 base and J by 0 bases, with 17 bases between. The CDR3 totals 18 residues. Germline-derived CDR1 and CDR2 are LGHNT and FRNRAP. Variable domain in full (rest from reference TRBV12-5 and TRBJ2-3): DARVTQTPRHKVTEMGQEVTMRCQPILGHNTVFWYRQTMMQGLELLAYFRNRAPLDDSGMPKDRFSAEMPDATLATLKIQPSEPRDSAVYFCASGLGQVVGKSTDTQYFGPGTRLTVL.